The present T cell receptor (beta chain) was sequenced within a study of metastatic and nonmetastatic thyroid tumors (dated by TCRdb to about 2020). Study-level background: Repertoires were compared across peripheral blood and tumor or nodule tissue samples from malignant and benign thyroid patients. General findings and caveats noted by the study authors: TCR beta diversity was reported as significantly higher in malignant tumors than in benign nodules, in both blood and tumor samples.

The sample holds a few counts of this clone. Its antigen is unknown. A read error may account for a junction end that differs from germline. Reading the germline V gene gives CDR1 MDHEN and CDR2 SYDVKM. The CDR3 contains 12 residues, cysteine and phenylalanine counted. The only DNA kept is the CDR3, 36 bases in frame from the first base. None of the patients had been given any treatment before thyroid surgery. Using T-cell receptor beta sequencing, the study looked back at clinical samples from patients collected from about 2012 to 2018. To prepare the library, PCR was applied. The sequencer was an Illumina HiSeq 4000. High-throughput sequencing was used to profile the TCR beta-chain CDR3 region of each patient. As for the original processing: A classifier to discriminate distant-metastatic papillary thyroid cancer patients was built from CDR3 differences across clinicopathological groups. The Shannon index was used to assess repertoire diversity, and the Morisita-Horn index was used to assess tumor-blood repertoire similarity. The raw public reads went through TCRdb reprocessing: fastp at Q25, MiXCR clone calling, in-frame beta chains kept. The V and J calls shown here were made by TCRdb, not taken from the authors' results. Present in this sample are about 92,000 clones, under 15% of which were seen just once. The ten top clones hold 3% to 4.5% of the sample.

The sequencing sample was made of blood. This TCR was sampled from a female donor with papillary thyroid cancer or a benign thyroid nodule (not recorded which). Some clones in this sample may be carry-over from other donors' samples. The chain links TRBV28 with TRBJ2-7, with no confidently assigned D gene. The DNA sequence follows: TGTGCCAGCAGCCTCTCCGCTTACGAGCAGTGCTTC. The translation is CASSLSAYEQCF.